The T cell receptor beta chain described here comes from a study of OX40 agonist ivuxolimab in advanced cancers. Whole-study results and caveats: The study found among the lowest clonal expansion in partial responders at 0.1-3.0 mg/kg. By week 6 at 0.1 to 3.0 mg/kg, blood CD4+ and CD8+ T cells had expanded clonally.

This CDR3 spans 17 amino acids. Germline V lookup: CDR1 GTSNPN, CDR2 SVGIG (reference sequence). J gave up 3 bases and V 5 bases, and 18 bases lay outside the gene matches. Autoimmune disease history or systemic immunosuppression disqualified patients. Concerning this clone itself: Antigen specificity is unknown.

Data came from immunoSEQ multiplex PCR; TCRdb stores just in-frame clones and leaves some out. The profile shows 60,000 to 85,000 clones, approximately 90% of them singletons. The sequence was obtained from an adult with an advanced solid tumor such as melanoma, head and neck, liver or kidney cancer. The chain employs TRBV30 and TRBJ2-7; 8 bases are shared with TRBD1. Sample: CD4+ or CD8+ T cells sorted from blood, taken in a trial of the OX40 agonist ivuxolimab. CDR3 DNA sequence: TGTGCCTGGGGGACCCGAGCCGACAGGGGTTTTCTCTACGAGCAGTACTTC. It yields the protein CAWGTRADRGFLYEQYF.